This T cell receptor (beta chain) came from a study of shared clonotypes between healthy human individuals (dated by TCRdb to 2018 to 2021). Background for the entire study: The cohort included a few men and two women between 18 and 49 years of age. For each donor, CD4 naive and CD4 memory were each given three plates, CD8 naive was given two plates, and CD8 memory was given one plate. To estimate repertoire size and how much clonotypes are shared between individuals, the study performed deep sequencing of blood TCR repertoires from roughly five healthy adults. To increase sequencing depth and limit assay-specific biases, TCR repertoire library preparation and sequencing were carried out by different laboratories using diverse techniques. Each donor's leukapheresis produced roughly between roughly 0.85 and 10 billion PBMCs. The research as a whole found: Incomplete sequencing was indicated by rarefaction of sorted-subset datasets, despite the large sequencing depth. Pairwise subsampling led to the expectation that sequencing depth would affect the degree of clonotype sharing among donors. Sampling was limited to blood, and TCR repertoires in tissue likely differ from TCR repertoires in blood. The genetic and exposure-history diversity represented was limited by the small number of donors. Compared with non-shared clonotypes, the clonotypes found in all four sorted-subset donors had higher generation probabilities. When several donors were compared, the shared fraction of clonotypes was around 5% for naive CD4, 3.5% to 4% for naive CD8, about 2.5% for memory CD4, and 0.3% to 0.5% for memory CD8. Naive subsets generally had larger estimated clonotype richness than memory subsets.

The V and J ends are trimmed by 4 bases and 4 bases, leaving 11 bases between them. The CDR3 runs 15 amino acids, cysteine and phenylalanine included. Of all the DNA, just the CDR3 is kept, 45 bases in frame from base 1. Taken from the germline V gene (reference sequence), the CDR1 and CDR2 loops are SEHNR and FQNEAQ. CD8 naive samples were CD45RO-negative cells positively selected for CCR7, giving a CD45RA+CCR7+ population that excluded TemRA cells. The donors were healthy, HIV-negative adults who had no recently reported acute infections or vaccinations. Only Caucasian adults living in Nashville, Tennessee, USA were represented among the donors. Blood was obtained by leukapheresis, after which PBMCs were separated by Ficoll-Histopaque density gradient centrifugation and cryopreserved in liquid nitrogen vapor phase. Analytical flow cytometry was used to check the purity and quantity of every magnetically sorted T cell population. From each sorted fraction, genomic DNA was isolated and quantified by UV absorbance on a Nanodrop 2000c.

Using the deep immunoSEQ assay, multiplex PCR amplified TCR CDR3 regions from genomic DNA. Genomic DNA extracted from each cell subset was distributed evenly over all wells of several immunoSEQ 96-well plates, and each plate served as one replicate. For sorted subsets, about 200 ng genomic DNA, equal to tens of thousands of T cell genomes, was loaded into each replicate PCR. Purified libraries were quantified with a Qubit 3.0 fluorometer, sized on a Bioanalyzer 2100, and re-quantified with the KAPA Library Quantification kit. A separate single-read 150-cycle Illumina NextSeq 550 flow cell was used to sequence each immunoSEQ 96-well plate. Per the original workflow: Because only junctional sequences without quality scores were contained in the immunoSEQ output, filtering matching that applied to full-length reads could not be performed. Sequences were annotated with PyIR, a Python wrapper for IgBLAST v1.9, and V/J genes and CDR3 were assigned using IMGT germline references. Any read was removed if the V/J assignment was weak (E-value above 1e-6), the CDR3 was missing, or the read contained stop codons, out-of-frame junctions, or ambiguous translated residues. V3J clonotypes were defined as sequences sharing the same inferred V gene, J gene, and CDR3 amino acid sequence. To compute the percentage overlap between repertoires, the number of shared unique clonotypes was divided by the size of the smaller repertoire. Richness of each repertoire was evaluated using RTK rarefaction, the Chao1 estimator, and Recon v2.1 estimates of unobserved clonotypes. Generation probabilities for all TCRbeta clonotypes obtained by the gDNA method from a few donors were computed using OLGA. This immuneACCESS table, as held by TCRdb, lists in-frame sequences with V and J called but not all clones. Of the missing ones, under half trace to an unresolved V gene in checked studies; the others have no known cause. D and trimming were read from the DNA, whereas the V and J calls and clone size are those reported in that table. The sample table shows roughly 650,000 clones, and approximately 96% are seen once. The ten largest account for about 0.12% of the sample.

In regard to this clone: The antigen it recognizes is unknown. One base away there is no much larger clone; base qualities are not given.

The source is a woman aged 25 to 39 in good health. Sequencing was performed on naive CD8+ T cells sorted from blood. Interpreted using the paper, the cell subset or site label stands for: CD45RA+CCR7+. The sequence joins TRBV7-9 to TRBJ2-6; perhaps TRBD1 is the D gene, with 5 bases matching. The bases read TGTGCCAGCAGCTGGCAGGGAAACGGGGCCAACGTCCTGACTTTC. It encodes CASSWQGNGANVLTF.